The 26 T cell receptor beta chains presented below share a single source sample, sequenced in a study of blood T cells in healthy people across ages. Using a J-beta primer mix together with a sample-barcoded 5' primer, a second PCR was run for roughly 6 to 12 cycles. TCRdb reanalysed the 5' RACE reads using MiXCR and keeps one entry per CDR3 protein. The sample includes 700,000 to 900,000 distinct CDR3 sequences, about 55% of them seen just once. Sequencing was done on a sample of blood. Receptor source: an elderly man in good health.

V usage is TRBV29-1 and J usage is TRBJ2-7; TRBD1 is a possible D gene (5 bases). The germline V and J ends were trimmed by 6 bases and 2 bases, with 14 bases remaining between them. The CDR3 has 13 amino acids. CDR1 is SQVTM and CDR2 is ANQGSEA in the germline V gene. CDR3 nucleotide sequence: TGCAGCGTCGCCCCAGGGTTCCCCTACGAGCAGTACTTC. Protein sequence: CSVAPGFPYEQYF.

V usage is TRBV15 and J usage is TRBJ1-6; tentatively, D is TRBD1 (5 bases). In germline, CDR1 is LNHNV, CDR2 YYDKDF (reference sequence). With 5 bases removed from V and 7 bases from J, the gap between germline ends came to 12 bases. The CDR3 has 14 residues. The CDR3 DNA follows: TGTGCCACCAGCGGCGGGACCAGCAATTCACCCCTCCACTTT. Amino acid sequence: CATSGGTSNSPLHF. Filled out from reference TRBV15 and TRBJ1-6, the complete variable domain reads DAMVIQNPRYQVTQFGKPVTLSCSQTLNHNVMYWYQQKSSQAPKLLFHYYDKDFNNEADTPDNFQSRRPNTSFCFLDIRSPGLGDTAMYLCATSGGTSNSPLHFGNGTRLTVT.

This sequence joins TRBV28 and TRBJ2-1, with TRBD2 identical over 7 bases. V gave up 8 bases and J gave up 15 bases; unmatched junction bases: 10. Per the germline V gene, CDR1 is MDHEN and CDR2 is SYDVKM. The CDR3 runs to 11 residues. CDR3 loop: CASGPGLLLFF. Written as DNA, the CDR3 is TGTGCCAGCGGGCCGGGACTACTTTTGTTCTTC.

This chain joins TRBV5-4 and TRBJ1-2; weak D call: TRBD1 (6 bases). Germline values: CDR1 SGHNT, CDR2 YYREEE (reference sequence). The CDR3 extends over 16 amino acids. V lost 0 bases and J 6 bases, leaving 18 bases between the germline ends. For the CDR3, the DNA is TGTGCCAGCAGCTTGGTCCGGGACACCGGAAGAGATGGCTACACCTTC. Residues: CASSLVRDTGRDGYTF.

Note on this clonotype: Germline and junction disagree at one end, which may indicate a read error. The rearrangement joins TRBV29-1 to TRBJ2-7; D remains ambiguous. The assigned J gene may be wrong: the sequence end matches TRBJ2-5 better. Germline V CDR1 and CDR2: SQVTM, ANQGSEA. This CDR3 is built from 12 residues. This CDR3 is CRVEVDTETQYF. DNA of the CDR3: TGCAGGGTTGAGGTAGACACGGAGACCCAGTACTTC.

The J gene is TRBJ2-2, the V gene TRBV29-1, with 7 nucleotides matching TRBD2. J was trimmed by 2 bases and V by 6 bases; bases with no gene match: 12. The CDR3 consists of 16 residues. The V gene's germline CDR1 is SQVTM and CDR2 ANQGSEA. The CDR3 region has the DNA TGCAGCGTGGGACTTAGGCTAGCGGCTAACACCGGGGAGCTGTTTTTT. Translated, it gives CSVGLRLAANTGELFF.

This clonotype was counted ten times or more. V and J are TRBV5-5 and TRBJ2-4, with 9 bases lining up with TRBD2. The trim removed 4 bases at V and 15 bases at J, leaving 14 bases unmatched. This CDR3 contains 14 residues. In germline, CDR1 is SGHKS, CDR2 YYEKEE (reference sequence). Written as DNA, the CDR3 is TGTGCCAGCAGCGGCCTGAGGGTAGCGGGAGCCTTGTACTTC. Its protein is CASSGLRVAGALYF. Supplemented by reference TRBV5-5 and TRBJ2-4, the full variable domain reads DAGVTQSPTHLIKTRGQQVTLRCSPISGHKSVSWYQQVLGQGPQFIFQYYEKEERGRGNFPDRFSARQFPNYSSELNVNALLLGDSALYLCASSGLRVAGALYFGAGTRLSVL.

This chain joins TRBV5-1 and TRBJ2-5; D gene ambiguous. The V end was cut by 0 bases, the J end by 4 bases, with 10 bases between. CDR3 length: 14 amino acids. Germline CDR1 reads SGHRS; CDR2 reads YFSETQ. CDR3 region: CASSLAWTIETQYF. CDR3 sequence (DNA): TGCGCCAGCAGCTTGGCCTGGACGATAGAGACCCAGTACTTC.

The V call is TRBV24-1, the J call TRBJ2-7, with D possibly being TRBD2 (6 bases). Germline assignment: CDR1 KGHDR and CDR2 SFDVKD. The CDR3 runs 15 residues. The ends were cut back, 4 bases at V and 2 bases at J, with 14 bases in the middle. In DNA form, the CDR3 reads TGTGCCACCAGTGACCCCGCGGGGAAGACCTACGAGCAGTACTTC. This translates into CATSDPAGKTYEQYF.

This clonotype has a single count. This rearrangement joins TRBV27 to TRBJ2-1; 8 nucleotides match TRBD2. This CDR3 is built from 16 residues. Germline V gives CDR1 MNHEY, CDR2 SMNVEV (reference sequence). With 4 bases clipped from V and 6 bases from J, the junction kept 11 bases outside the gene matches. In DNA, the CDR3 is TGTGCCAGCAGTTCGCGGGAGGTCCCGTCGATCAATGAGCAGTTCTTC. Amino acids: CASSSREVPSINEQFF.

The CDR3 protein is CASSLHAPVTNYGYTF. CDR3 DNA: TGTGCCAGCTCACTCCACGCGCCGGTCACTAACTATGGCTACACCTTC. The V gene is TRBV18, the J gene TRBJ1-2, with D unclear. The CDR3 has 16 amino acids. The V end was cut by 4 bases, the J end by 0 bases, with 15 bases between. Germline V lookup: CDR1 KGHSH, CDR2 LQKENI.

The chain recombines TRBV18 with TRBJ2-5, with D tentatively TRBD2 (5 bases). The germline gives CDR1 KGHSH, CDR2 LQKENI. The V end lost 4 bases, the J end lost 5 bases, and 23 bases lay between the germline ends. The CDR3 is 17 residues long. The DNA for the CDR3 is TGTGCCAGCTCACGACGGTCGGACGGAGGCAGTGGTGAGACCCAGTACTTC. Translation gives CASSRRSDGGSGETQYF.

The chain uses TRBV20-1 and TRBJ2-5, with D possibly matching TRBD2 (6 bases). The J call may be mistaken, given a closer DNA end match to TRBJ2-7. CDR3 length: 13 residues. Germline assignment: CDR1 DFQATT and CDR2 SNEGSKA (reference sequence). The CDR3 DNA reads as TGCAGTGCTTTCGGGAGCCTGAGCTACGAGCAGTACTTC. Its protein product is CSAFGSLSYEQYF.

This clonotype was recorded once. V gene TRBV6-5 combines with J gene TRBJ2-7, with a tentative D call TRBD1 (6 bases). The CDR3 covers 14 residues. Trimming stripped 8 bases from V and 3 bases from J, with 17 bases between. Germline V gene lookup returns CDR1 MNHEY and CDR2 SVGAGI. CDR3 DNA: TGTGCCAGCCAAAGGGCAGGGGCGAACTACGAGCAGTACTTC. It translates to CASQRAGANYEQYF.

The chain is built from TRBV20-1 and TRBJ1-6; D remains ambiguous. Germline V lookup: CDR1 DFQATT, CDR2 SNEGSKA (reference sequence). The CDR3 loop spans 15 amino acids. Trimming took off 0 bases at V and 0 bases at J, with 6 bases between the two ends. The chain's CDR3 is CSARDLSSYNSPLHF. DNA of the CDR3: TGCAGTGCTAGAGATCTTAGCTCCTATAATTCACCCCTCCACTTT.

The chain joins TRBV5-1 to TRBJ2-7; 7 bases agree with TRBD2. The CDR3 is 15 amino acids. The germline V gene encodes CDR1 SGHRS and CDR2 YFSETQ. Trimming cost V 4 bases and J 2 bases; bases outside gene matches: 9. The CDR3 DNA is TGCGCCAGCAGCAGCGGACGAGCGGGGCCCTACGAGCAGTACTTC. Protein product: CASSSGRAGPYEQYF.

In DNA form, the CDR3 reads TGCGCCAGCAGCAGACAGGGACAGACCCATGAAAACATTCAGTACTTC. It encodes CASSRQGQTHENIQYF. The chain is built from TRBV5-1 and TRBJ2-4; 7 bases align to TRBD1. The germline V gene has CDR1 SGHRS and CDR2 YFSETQ. CDR3 length: 16 residues. Trimming removed 4 bases from V and 5 bases from J; junction bases left unmatched: 12.

This clonotype was detected only a few times. The chain uses TRBV5-1 and TRBJ1-2; no clear D gene. With 5 bases removed from V and 3 bases from J, the gap between germline ends came to 11 bases. Germline CDR1 SGHRS, CDR2 YFSETQ. The CDR3 has 13 amino acids. The DNA of the CDR3 is TGCGCCAGCAGTTACGGGAGCGACTATGGCTACACCTTC. This codes for CASSYGSDYGYTF.

The chain links TRBV29-1 to TRBJ1-2; D might be TRBD1 (6 bases). Trimming shortened V by 6 bases and J by 2 bases, and 16 bases separated the two germline ends. The CDR3 loop spans 14 amino acids. CDR1 SQVTM and CDR2 ANQGSEA come from the germline V gene. Here the CDR3 reads CSVAGTSGNYGYTF. CDR3 DNA: TGCAGCGTAGCCGGGACATCGGGCAACTATGGCTACACCTTC.

The V gene is TRBV18, the J gene TRBJ2-5; D tentatively fits TRBD1 or TRBD2 (5 bases each). The germline V gene encodes CDR1 KGHSH and CDR2 LQKENI. The CDR3 runs to 16 residues. Trimming left V 1 base short and J 0 bases short, with 12 bases between. The CDR3 sequence is CASSPLPGADQETQYF. CDR3 sequence (DNA): TGTGCCAGCTCACCACTCCCCGGGGCAGACCAAGAGACCCAGTACTTC.

This clonotype was found a few times. The J gene is TRBJ2-5, the V gene TRBV5-1; the D gene is possibly TRBD2 (5 bases). V gave up 2 bases and J gave up 0 bases, with 17 bases separating them. This CDR3 spans 17 amino acids. The germline V gene encodes CDR1 SGHRS and CDR2 YFSETQ. The CDR3 DNA reads as TGCGCCAGCAGCTTTAGCCCCTCGGCGGACTACCAAGAGACCCAGTACTTC. This gives the protein CASSFSPSADYQETQYF.

Of note for this clonotype: This may arise from a read error, as a much more abundant clone is one base away. The rearrangement uses TRBV12-3 or TRBV12-4 and TRBJ1-2; D not certain. There are 15 residues in the CDR3. The CDR3 loop is CASSYSGSPASGYNF. CDR3 bases: TGTGCCAGCAGTTATTCCGGCTCCCCCGCCAGCGGCTACAACTTC.

The V and J genes are TRBV27 and TRBJ2-7; 7 positions match TRBD1. Germline CDR1 and CDR2: MNHEY and SMNVEV (reference sequence). The CDR3 is 15 amino acids. V shed 6 bases and J 7 bases; nucleotides not matched to a gene: 15. Written as DNA, the CDR3 is TGTGCCAGCAGCAAGGGACAGAGCTCCTACAATGAGCAGTACTTC. It encodes CASSKGQSSYNEQYF.

V usage is TRBV29-1 and J usage is TRBJ2-7, with 7 bases matching TRBD2. The germline V gene has CDR1 SQVTM and CDR2 ANQGSEA. V shed 5 bases and J 0 bases; nucleotides not matched to a gene: 1. The CDR3 has 12 amino acids. CDR3 loop: CSVIAGSYEQYF. For the CDR3, the DNA is TGCAGCGTTATAGCGGGCTCCTACGAGCAGTACTTC.

In its sample, this clonotype was seen a few times. The V and J genes are TRBV20-1 and TRBJ1-5, with 8 bases matching TRBD1. CDR1 and CDR2 from the germline V gene are DFQATT and SNEGSKA (reference sequence). The CDR3 spans 14 residues. J was trimmed by 5 bases and V by 5 bases; bases with no gene match: 8. In nucleotides, the CDR3 is TGCAGTGCTCAGCAGATACAGGGGGATCAGCCCCAGCATTTT. Protein product: CSAQQIQGDQPQHF.

The genes are TRBV7-2 and TRBJ2-3; TRBD2 aligns across 8 bases. The germline gives CDR1 SGHTA, CDR2 FQGNSA. The V and J ends lost 5 bases and 4 bases, in that order; junction bases with no gene match: 8. This CDR3 is 15 amino acids long. The CDR3 DNA follows: TGTGCCAGCAGCCCCGGGGGGGGACGAGCAGATACGCAGTATTTT. Amino acid sequence: CASSPGGGRADTQYF.